The clone carrying this TCR beta chain was found a few times. CDR3 size: 13 residues. Germline lookup yields CDR1 DFQATT and CDR2 SNEGSKA (reference sequence). This record comes from a study of T cells in Graves' hyperthyroidism and ophthalmopathy. From RNA transcripts, TCR beta CDR3 regions were amplified. First-round RT-PCR targeting the TCR CDR3 was performed with the HTBI primer set. TCRdb independently ran MiXCR on the multiplex PCR reads; one entry per CDR3 protein. Among about 640,000 distinct CDR3 sequences listed, roughly 20% were seen once. Sequenced material: blood. This rearrangement joins TRBV20-1 to TRBJ2-3, with D uncertain. This receptor was taken from a man aged 25 to 40 with Graves' ophthalmopathy. The CDR3 here is CTVPRPAADTQYF. The CDR3 nucleotides are TGCACTGTCCCCCGTCCGGCGGCTGATACGCAGTATTTT.